The rows below give T cell receptor beta chains drawn from one sample of a study of cytomegalovirus exposure and HLA in healthy donors. The method was immunoSEQ multiplex PCR; TCRdb's version includes in-frame clones alone and lacks a portion of them. Here the sample spans about 130,000 clones, roughly 82% being singletons. The sequencing sample was made of PBMCs. These receptors came from a male donor in good health and CMV-seropositive. Each CDR3 is given with its conserved first and last residue. D genes are given only for firm matches. Where a row states a size, it is once, few, many or the class of an expanded clone; other rows omit it.

CDR3nt	CDR3aa	v_gene	j_gene	abundance	d_gene
TGTGCCAGCAGCTTGCTGCCGGTACTCCAAAAGTTCTTC	CASSLLPVLQKFF	TRBV5-4	TRBJ2-1	.	.
TGTGCCAGTAGTATGCCCGGGGTGGTGTATCAGCCCCAGCATTTT	CASSMPGVVYQPQHF	TRBV19	TRBJ1-5	.	.
TGTGCCAGCAGCCGACTAGCGGGAGGACCCGAGACCCAGTACTTC	CASSRLAGGPETQYF	TRBV4-2	TRBJ2-5	.	TRBD2
TGTGCCAGTAGTATAGCACTAGGGTACAATGAGCAGTTCTTC	CASSIALGYNEQFF	TRBV19	TRBJ2-1	.	.
TGTGCCAGCAGTTTCTCGGTCTCTGGAAACACCATATATTTT	CASSFSVSGNTIYF	TRBV28	TRBJ1-3	.	.
TGTGCCAGCAGGGCTAGCGGGAGGGCCGTTTTGGAGACCCAGTACTTC	CASRASGRAVLETQYF	TRBV2	TRBJ2-5	.	TRBD2
TGTGCCAGCAGCCAACGGGGGAGCTGGGACTATGGCTACACCTTC	CASSQRGSWDYGYTF	TRBV7-2	TRBJ1-2	once	.
TGTGCCAGCACACGGGACAGGACCCTAGCTAACTATGGCTACACCTTC	CASTRDRTLANYGYTF	TRBV11-2	TRBJ1-2	.	TRBD1
TGTGCCAGCAGCTTAGACTGGACTAGGGATACGCAGTATTTT	CASSLDWTRDTQYF	TRBV7-2	TRBJ2-3	.	TRBD2
TGCGCCAGCAGCCATAGCGGGAGCAACACCGGGGAGCTGTTTTTT	CASSHSGSNTGELFF	TRBV5-1	TRBJ2-2	once	TRBD2
TGTGCCAGCAGCTGGAAGGGAGTTACCGAGCAGTACTTC	CASSWKGVTEQYF	TRBV7-2	TRBJ2-7	.	.
TGTGCCAGCAGAGAGTTAGGGACAGCGCGCTACGAGCAGTACTTC	CASRELGTARYEQYF	TRBV27	TRBJ2-7	.	TRBD1
TGCAGTGCTAGCCTATTTAATGAGCAGTTCTTC	CSASLFNEQFF	TRBV20-1	TRBJ2-1	.	.